One TCR beta chain is described in this entry. Its cognate antigen is unknown. The data were taken from a study of T cell responses to AZD1222 COVID-19 vaccine. For the study at large: Pooled samples include second doses given at about 4 or 12 weeks. Overall study results and limits: It was only after the peak T cell response that any repertoires were sampled. Vaccine-associated CD4 TCRs ranged over spike, dominating at 160-218 and 743-854. Regions left unmutated in variants are reportedly the target of nearly half of spike-specific TCRs.

Germline lookup yields CDR1 SGHAT and CDR2 FQDESV (reference sequence). J gave up 9 bases and V 3 bases, and 9 bases lay outside the gene matches. This CDR3 spans 15 amino acids. Libraries were prepared by immunoSEQ multiplex PCR; TCRdb keeps only in-frame clonotypes and omits some of them. This table holds around 100,000 clones, around 90% found once. The rearrangement uses TRBV11-1 and TRBJ2-1; TRBD1 aligns across 9 bases. The receptor's source is an adult in good health. The sample here was peripheral blood, taken on day 0 of AZD1222 vaccination. CDR3 in amino acids: CASSFSRDRVPEQFF. In nucleotides, the CDR3 is TGTGCCAGCAGCTTTAGCCGGGACAGGGTTCCTGAGCAGTTCTTC.